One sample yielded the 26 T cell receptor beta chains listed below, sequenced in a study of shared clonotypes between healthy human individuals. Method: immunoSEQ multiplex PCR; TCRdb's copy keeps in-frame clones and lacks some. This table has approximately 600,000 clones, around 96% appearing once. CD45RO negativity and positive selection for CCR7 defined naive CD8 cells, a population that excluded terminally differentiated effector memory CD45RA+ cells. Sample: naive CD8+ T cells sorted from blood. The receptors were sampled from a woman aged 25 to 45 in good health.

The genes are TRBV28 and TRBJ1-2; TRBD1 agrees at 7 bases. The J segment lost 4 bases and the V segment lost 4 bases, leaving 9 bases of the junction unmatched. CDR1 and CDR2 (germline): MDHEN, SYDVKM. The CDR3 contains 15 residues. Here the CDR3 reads CASSSSDRVTYGYTF. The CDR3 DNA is TGTGCCAGCAGTTCCTCCGACAGGGTAACCTATGGCTACACCTTC.

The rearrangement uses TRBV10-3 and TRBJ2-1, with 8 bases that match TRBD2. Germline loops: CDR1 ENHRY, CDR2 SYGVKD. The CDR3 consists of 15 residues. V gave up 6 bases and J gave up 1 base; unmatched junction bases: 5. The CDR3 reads CAIRATSGSYNEQFF. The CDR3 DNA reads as TGTGCCATCAGGGCTACTAGCGGATCCTACAATGAGCAGTTCTTC.

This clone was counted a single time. In nucleotides, the CDR3 is TGTGCCAGCAGTGTGGACAGATACGAGCAGTACTTC. Its translation is CASSVDRYEQYF. The chain links TRBV2 to TRBJ2-7; tentatively, D is TRBD1 (6 bases). This CDR3 is 12 amino acids long. The germline CDR1 and CDR2 sequences are SNHLY and FYNNEI. The V end was cut by 4 bases, the J end by 4 bases, with 8 bases between.

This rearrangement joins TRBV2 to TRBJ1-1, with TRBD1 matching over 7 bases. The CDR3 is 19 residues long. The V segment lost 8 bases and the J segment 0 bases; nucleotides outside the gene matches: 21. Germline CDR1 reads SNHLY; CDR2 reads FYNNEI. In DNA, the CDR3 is TGTGCCAGCGGGGGTGATCTGACAGGGATGGGGTATGTGAACACTGAAGCTTTCTTT. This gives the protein CASGGDLTGMGYVNTEAFF.

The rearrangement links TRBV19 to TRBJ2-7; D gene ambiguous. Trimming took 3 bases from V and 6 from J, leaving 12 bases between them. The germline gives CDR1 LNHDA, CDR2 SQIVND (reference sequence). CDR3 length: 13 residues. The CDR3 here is CASSIINSGEQYF. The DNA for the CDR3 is TGTGCCAGTAGTATCATAAACTCGGGCGAGCAGTACTTC.

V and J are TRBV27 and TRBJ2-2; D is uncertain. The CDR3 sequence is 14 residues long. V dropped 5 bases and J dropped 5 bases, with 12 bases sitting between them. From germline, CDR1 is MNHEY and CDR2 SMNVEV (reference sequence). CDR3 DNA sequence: TGTGCCAGCAGTCCGTGGGGTTTAACCGGGGAGCTGTTTTTT. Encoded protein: CASSPWGLTGELFF.

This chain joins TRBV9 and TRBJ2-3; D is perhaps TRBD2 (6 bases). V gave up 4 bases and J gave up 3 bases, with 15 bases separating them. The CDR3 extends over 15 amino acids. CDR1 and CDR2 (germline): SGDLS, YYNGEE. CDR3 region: CASSLRRDLTDTQYF. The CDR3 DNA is TGTGCCAGCAGCCTTCGGCGGGACCTAACAGATACGCAGTATTTT.

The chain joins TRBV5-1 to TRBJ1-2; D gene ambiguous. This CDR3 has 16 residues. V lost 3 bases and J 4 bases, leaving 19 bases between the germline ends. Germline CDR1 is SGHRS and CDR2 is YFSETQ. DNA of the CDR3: TGCGCCAGCAGCTCCGGGTTAGGGCGCTACACCTATGGCTACACCTTC. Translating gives CASSSGLGRYTYGYTF.

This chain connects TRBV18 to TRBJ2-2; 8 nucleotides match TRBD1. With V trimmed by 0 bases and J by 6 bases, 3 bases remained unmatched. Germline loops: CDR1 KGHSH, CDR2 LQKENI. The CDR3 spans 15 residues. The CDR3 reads CASSPPNRGSGELFF. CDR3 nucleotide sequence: TGTGCCAGCTCACCACCGAACAGGGGGTCCGGGGAGCTGTTTTTT. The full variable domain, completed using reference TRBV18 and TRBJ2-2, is NAGVMQNPRHLVRRRGQEARLRCSPMKGHSHVYWYRQLPEEGLKFMVYLQKENIIDESGMPKERFSAEFPKEGPSILRIQQVVRGDSAAYFCASSPPNRGSGELFFGEGSRLTVL.

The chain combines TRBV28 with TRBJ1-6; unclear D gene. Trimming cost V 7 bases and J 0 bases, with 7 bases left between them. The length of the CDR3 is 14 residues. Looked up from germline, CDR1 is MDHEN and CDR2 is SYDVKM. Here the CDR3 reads CASIASSYNSPLHF. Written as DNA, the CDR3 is TGTGCCAGCATCGCTAGCTCCTATAATTCACCCCTCCACTTT.

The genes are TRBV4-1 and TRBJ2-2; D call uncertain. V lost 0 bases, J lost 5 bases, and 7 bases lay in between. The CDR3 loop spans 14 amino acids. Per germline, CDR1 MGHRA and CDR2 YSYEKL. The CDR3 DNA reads TGCGCCAGCAGCCAAGATCATCTGACCGGGGAGCTGTTTTTT. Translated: CASSQDHLTGELFF.

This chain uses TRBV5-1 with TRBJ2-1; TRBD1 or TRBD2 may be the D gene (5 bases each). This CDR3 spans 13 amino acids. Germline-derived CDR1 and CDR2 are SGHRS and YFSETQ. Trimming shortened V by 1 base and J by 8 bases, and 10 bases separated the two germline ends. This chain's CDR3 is CASSLSGGHEQFF. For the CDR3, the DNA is TGCGCCAGCAGCTTGTCTGGGGGACATGAGCAGTTCTTC.

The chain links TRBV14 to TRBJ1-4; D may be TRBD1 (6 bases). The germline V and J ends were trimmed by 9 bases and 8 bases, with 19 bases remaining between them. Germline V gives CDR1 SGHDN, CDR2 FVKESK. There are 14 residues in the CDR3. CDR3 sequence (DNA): TGTGCCAGTGACAGGTTCCCGGGGAGAGAAAAACTGTTTTTT. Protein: CASDRFPGREKLFF.

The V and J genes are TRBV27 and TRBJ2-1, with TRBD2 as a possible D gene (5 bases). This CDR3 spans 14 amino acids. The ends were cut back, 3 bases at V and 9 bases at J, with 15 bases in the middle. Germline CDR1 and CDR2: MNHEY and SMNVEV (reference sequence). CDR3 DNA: TGTGCCAGCAGTTTTTCAGCGGAAGGGATTGAGCAGTTCTTC. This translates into CASSFSAEGIEQFF.

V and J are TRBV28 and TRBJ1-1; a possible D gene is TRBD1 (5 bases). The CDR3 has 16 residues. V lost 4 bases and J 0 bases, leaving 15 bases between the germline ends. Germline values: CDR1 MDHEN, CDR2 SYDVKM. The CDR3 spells CASSSGTALVNTEAFF. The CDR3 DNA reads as TGTGCCAGCAGTTCCGGGACCGCCCTAGTGAACACTGAAGCTTTCTTT.

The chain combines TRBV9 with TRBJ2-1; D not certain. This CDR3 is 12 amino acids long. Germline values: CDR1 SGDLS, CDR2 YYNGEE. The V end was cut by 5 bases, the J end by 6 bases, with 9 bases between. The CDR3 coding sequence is TGTGCCAGCAGTGGTCTGGGCAATGAGCAGTTCTTC. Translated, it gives CASSGLGNEQFF. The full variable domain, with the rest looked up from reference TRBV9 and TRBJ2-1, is DSGVTQTPKHLITATGQRVTLRCSPRSGDLSVYWYQQSLDQGLQFLIQYYNGEERAKGNILERFSAQQFPDLHSELNLSSLELGDSALYFCASSGLGNEQFFGPGTRLTVL.

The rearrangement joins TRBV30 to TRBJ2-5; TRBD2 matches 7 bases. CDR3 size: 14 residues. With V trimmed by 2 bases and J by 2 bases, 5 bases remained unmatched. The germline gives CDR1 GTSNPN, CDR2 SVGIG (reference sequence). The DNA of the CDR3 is TGTGCCTGGAGTTTAGTGCGGGGGCAAGAGACCCAGTACTTC. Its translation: CAWSLVRGQETQYF.

For the CDR3, the DNA is TGTGCCAGCAGCGTAGCTTTTAGCGGGAGTTGGGGAGATACGCAGTATTTT. It codes for CASSVAFSGSWGDTQYF. This chain links TRBV9 with TRBJ2-3; 9 bases agree with TRBD2. V lost 0 bases, J lost 5 bases, and 10 bases stayed unmatched. CDR1 and CDR2 (germline): SGDLS, YYNGEE. CDR3 length: 17 amino acids.

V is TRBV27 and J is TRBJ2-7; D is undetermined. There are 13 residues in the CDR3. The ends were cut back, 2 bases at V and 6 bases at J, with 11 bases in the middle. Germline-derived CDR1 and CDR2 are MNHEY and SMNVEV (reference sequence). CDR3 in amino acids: CASSLDGVGEQYF. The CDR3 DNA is TGTGCCAGCAGTTTAGATGGGGTGGGCGAGCAGTACTTC.

Written as DNA, the CDR3 is TGTGCCAGCAGCTTAACCATAGCGGGAGGGGAGAAGTACTTC. Residues: CASSLTIAGGEKYF. The chain links TRBV7-9 to TRBJ2-7, with 11 bases matching TRBD2. V shed 2 bases and J 11 bases; nucleotides not matched to a gene: 8. This CDR3 comprises 14 residues. Germline V gives CDR1 SEHNR, CDR2 FQNEAQ (reference sequence).

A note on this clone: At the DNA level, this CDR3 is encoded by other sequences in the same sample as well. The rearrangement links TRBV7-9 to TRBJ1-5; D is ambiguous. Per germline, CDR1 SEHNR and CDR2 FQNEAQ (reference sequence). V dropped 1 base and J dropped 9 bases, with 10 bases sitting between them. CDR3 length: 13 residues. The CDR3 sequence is CASSLEGGRPQHF. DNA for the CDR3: TGTGCCAGCAGCTTAGAGGGAGGTCGGCCCCAGCATTTT.

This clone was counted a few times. CDR3 sequence (DNA): TGCGCCAGCAGCCAGCCGTGGACCAACTATGGCTACACCTTC. Translating gives CASSQPWTNYGYTF. The chain carries TRBV4-1 and TRBJ1-2, with unresolved D. Trimming shortened V by 3 bases and J by 2 bases, and 10 bases separated the two germline ends. CDR3 length: 14 residues. Looked up from germline, CDR1 is MGHRA and CDR2 is YSYEKL.

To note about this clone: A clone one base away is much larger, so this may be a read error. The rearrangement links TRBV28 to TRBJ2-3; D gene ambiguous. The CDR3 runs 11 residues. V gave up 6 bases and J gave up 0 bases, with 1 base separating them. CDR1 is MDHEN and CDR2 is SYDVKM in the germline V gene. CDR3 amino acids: CASSSTDTQYF. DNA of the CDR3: TGTGCCAGCAGCAGCACAGATACGCAGTATTTT.

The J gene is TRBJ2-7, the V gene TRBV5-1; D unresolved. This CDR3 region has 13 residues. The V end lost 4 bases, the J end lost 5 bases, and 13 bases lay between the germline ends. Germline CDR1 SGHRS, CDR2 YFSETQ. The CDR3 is CASSRTYSDEQYF. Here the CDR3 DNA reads TGCGCCAGCAGCAGGACCTACAGCGACGAGCAGTACTTC.

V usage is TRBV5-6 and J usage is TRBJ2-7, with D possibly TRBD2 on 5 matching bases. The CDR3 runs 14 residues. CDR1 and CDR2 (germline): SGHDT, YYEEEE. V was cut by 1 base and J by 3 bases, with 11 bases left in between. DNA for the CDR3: TGTGCCAGCAGCTTGTTGTTAGCGAGCTACGAGCAGTACTTC. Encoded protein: CASSLLLASYEQYF.

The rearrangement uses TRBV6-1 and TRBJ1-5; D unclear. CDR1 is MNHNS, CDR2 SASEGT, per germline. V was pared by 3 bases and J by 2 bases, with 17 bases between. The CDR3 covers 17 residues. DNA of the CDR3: TGTGCCAGCAGTGAGGGGTGGCAGAGCGAGGGCAATCAGCCCCAGCATTTT. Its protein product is CASSEGWQSEGNQPQHF.